The 30 T cell receptor beta chains below all came from one sample that was sequenced in a study of blood T cell repertoires in COVID-19. Method: immunoSEQ multiplex PCR; TCRdb's copy keeps in-frame clones and lacks some. The table shows fewer than 150,000 clones, with 75% to 90% occurring only once. Sequencing was performed on peripheral blood. Receptors were obtained from a woman aged 70-85 years with acute or convalescent COVID-19.

The rearrangement links TRBV9 to TRBJ1-4; D is perhaps TRBD1 (5 bases). The germline V gene has CDR1 SGDLS and CDR2 YYNGEE. The CDR3 runs to 15 residues. V shed 0 bases and J shed 7 bases, with 13 bases lying between them. The CDR3 nucleotides read TGTGCCAGCAGCGTAGGGCAGGGTACGGGTGAAAAACTGTTTTTT. Amino acids: CASSVGQGTGEKLFF.

V gene TRBV18 combines with J gene TRBJ1-1; TRBD1 matches 9 bases. The CDR3 length is 18 residues. V trimming: 1 base; J trimming: 0 bases; junction bases outside the gene matches: 9. Germline-derived CDR1 and CDR2 are KGHSH and LQKENI. In nucleotides, the CDR3 is TGTGCCAGCTCACCACGAGAGGGACAGGGTCGGATGAACACTGAAGCTTTCTTT. Translation: CASSPREGQGRMNTEAFF.

This chain links TRBV28 with TRBJ1-2, with 8 nucleotides matching TRBD1. The CDR3 totals 14 residues. After removal of 4 bases from V and 7 bases from J, the junction contained 8 bases not matched to a gene. Germline assignment: CDR1 MDHEN and CDR2 SYDVKM. CDR3 loop: CASSSQTGVSGYTF. In nucleotides, the CDR3 is TGTGCCAGCAGTTCCCAGACAGGGGTGTCTGGCTACACCTTC.

The chain uses TRBV10-3 and TRBJ2-5, with TRBD2 matching over 10 bases. CDR1 is ENHRY, CDR2 SYGVKD, per germline. V shed 3 bases and J 5 bases; nucleotides not matched to a gene: 6. The CDR3 is 15 residues long. The CDR3 spells CAISDPAGGRETQYF. Written as DNA, the CDR3 is TGTGCCATCAGTGATCCAGCGGGGGGGAGGGAGACCCAGTACTTC.

The genes are TRBV6-1 and TRBJ2-7; D is unresolved. The CDR3 totals 15 residues. Trimming took off 3 bases at V and 3 bases at J, with 15 bases between the two ends. CDR1 and CDR2 (germline): MNHNS, SASEGT. CDR3 sequence (DNA): TGTGCCAGCAGTGAGCGAGGATCTCCTTACTACGAGCAGTACTTC. Residues: CASSERGSPYYEQYF.

This clone has only a few counts. This rearrangement joins TRBV11-2 to TRBJ1-5; D unclear. Germline-derived CDR1 and CDR2 are SGHAT and FQNNGV. The CDR3 is 13 amino acids. V gave up 3 bases and J gave up 0 bases, with 3 bases separating them. This CDR3 is CASSFNSNQPQHF. For the CDR3, the DNA is TGTGCCAGCAGCTTTAATAGCAATCAGCCCCAGCATTTT.

The V and J genes are TRBV14 and TRBJ2-4, with D unclear. The CDR3 spans 17 residues. From germline, CDR1 is SGHDN and CDR2 FVKESK. Deletions cut 0 bases from V and 1 base from J, with 13 bases between. The CDR3 coding sequence is TGTGCCAGCAGCCAAGAACGAGCGTATTGGGCCAAAAACATTCAGTACTTC. This gives the protein CASSQERAYWAKNIQYF.

The chain carries TRBV27 and TRBJ1-4, with TRBD1 as a possible D gene (5 bases). Germline values: CDR1 MNHEY, CDR2 SMNVEV (reference sequence). The CDR3 length is 14 residues. V was clipped by 8 bases and J by 2 bases, with 12 bases between them. The CDR3 is CASSLRGTNEKLFF. Written as DNA, the CDR3 is TGTGCCAGCTCCCTTCGGGGGACTAATGAAAAACTGTTTTTT.

A single count supports this clone. The chain carries TRBV18 and TRBJ1-4; D is perhaps TRBD1 (6 bases). CDR1 is KGHSH, CDR2 LQKENI, per germline. CDR3 length equals 14 residues. Trimming pared 3 bases from V and 2 bases from J, leaving 7 bases between. This chain's CDR3 is CASSPQGTNEKLFF. The CDR3 DNA sequence: TGTGCCAGCTCACCCCAGGGGACTAATGAAAAACTGTTTTTT.

This clone showed up just once. The chain recombines TRBV5-1 with TRBJ1-4, with 8 bases matching TRBD1. V gave up 4 bases and J gave up 1 base; unmatched junction bases: 6. Germline CDR1 and CDR2: SGHRS and YFSETQ. The CDR3 spans 16 residues. The chain's CDR3 is CASSPGTGLTNEKLFF. In nucleotides, the CDR3 is TGCGCCAGCAGCCCAGGGACAGGACTAACTAATGAAAAACTGTTTTTT. Full variable domain (missing parts from reference TRBV5-1 and TRBJ1-4): KAGVTQTPRYLIKTRGQQVTLSCSPISGHRSVSWYQQTPGQGLQFLFEYFSETQRNKGNFPGRFSGRQFSNSRSEMNVSTLELGDSALYLCASSPGTGLTNEKLFFGSGTQLSVL.

The chain links TRBV14 to TRBJ2-3; tentatively, D is TRBD2 (5 bases). The CDR3 length is 13 residues. Germline values: CDR1 SGHDN, CDR2 FVKESK. V shed 3 bases and J shed 1 base, with 5 bases lying between them. The chain's CDR3 is CASSQRGTDTQYF. DNA for the CDR3: TGTGCCAGCAGCCAGAGGGGCACAGATACGCAGTATTTT.

The rearrangement joins TRBV18 to TRBJ2-7, with 8 bases that match TRBD1. Trimming at V came to 4 bases and at J to 3 bases, leaving 5 bases not matched to a gene. The CDR3 is 14 amino acids. Germline V gene sequence: CDR1 KGHSH, CDR2 LQKENI. In nucleotides, the CDR3 is TGTGCCAGCTCACAAAGGACAGGGAGCTACGAGCAGTACTTC. Translation: CASSQRTGSYEQYF.

The V and J genes are TRBV29-1 and TRBJ1-1, with D possibly being TRBD1 (6 bases). This CDR3 comprises 14 residues. The germline CDR1 and CDR2 sequences are SQVTM and ANQGSEA. Deletions cut 6 bases from V and 5 bases from J, with 19 bases between. The CDR3 protein is CSVQRGGGGTEAFF. The CDR3 bases are TGCAGCGTCCAAAGGGGGGGTGGAGGGACTGAAGCTTTCTTT.

The rearrangement links TRBV5-1 to TRBJ2-5, with a tentative D call TRBD2 (6 bases). There are 14 residues in the CDR3. Germline CDR1 and CDR2: SGHRS and YFSETQ. Trimming took 3 bases from V and 5 from J, leaving 14 bases between them. The CDR3 region is CASSSDPRGETQYF. CDR3 DNA: TGCGCCAGCAGCTCGGACCCCCGGGGGGAGACCCAGTACTTC.

This clone was detected only a few times. V is TRBV7-8 and J is TRBJ1-2; TRBD1 agrees at 8 bases. The CDR3 is 15 amino acids. After removal of 5 bases from V and 8 bases from J, the junction contained 13 bases not matched to a gene. From germline, CDR1 is SGHVS and CDR2 FQNEAQ. CDR3 DNA sequence: TGTGCCAGCAGCCCCGGACAGGGTAGTATAAGGGGCTACACCTTC. It translates to CASSPGQGSIRGYTF.

J is TRBJ1-1 and V is TRBV9; D may be TRBD1 (5 bases). This CDR3 is built from 14 residues. Germline V CDR1 and CDR2: SGDLS, YYNGEE. Deletions cut 0 bases from V and 5 bases from J, with 11 bases between. CDR3 DNA sequence: TGTGCCAGCAGCGTAGATCCGGGGGTGACTGAAGCTTTCTTT. Amino acid sequence: CASSVDPGVTEAFF.

This clone turned up a few times. CDR3 in amino acids: CASSLGQGGIGELFF. The CDR3, as DNA: TGTGCCAGCAGCTTAGGGCAGGGCGGGATCGGGGAGCTGTTTTTT. This chain links TRBV7-2 with TRBJ2-2; tentatively, D is TRBD2 (6 bases). The CDR3 consists of 15 residues. V was shortened by 1 base and J by 7 bases, with 13 bases between the two germline ends. Germline lookup yields CDR1 SGHTA and CDR2 FQGNSA.

V gene TRBV30 combines with J gene TRBJ1-3; 10 nucleotides align to TRBD1. Looked up from germline, CDR1 is GTSNPN and CDR2 is SVGIG (reference sequence). V shed 2 bases and J 4 bases; nucleotides not matched to a gene: 5. This CDR3 spans 15 amino acids. CDR3 coding DNA: TGTGCCTGGAGTCGGACAGGGGGTTCGGGAAACACCATATATTTT. The encoded protein is CAWSRTGGSGNTIYF.

V usage is TRBV5-1 and J usage is TRBJ1-2; 8 bases fit TRBD1. This CDR3 region has 15 residues. Germline values: CDR1 SGHRS, CDR2 YFSETQ. J gave up 3 bases and V 4 bases, and 8 bases lay outside the gene matches. The CDR3 sequence is CASSQFQGADYGYTF. The CDR3 DNA is TGCGCCAGCAGCCAATTTCAGGGGGCGGACTATGGCTACACCTTC.

The chain is built from TRBV2 and TRBJ1-2; TRBD1 matches 7 bases. The germline V gene encodes CDR1 SNHLY and CDR2 FYNNEI. The CDR3 spans 13 residues. V shed 4 bases, J shed 1 base, and the junction held 0 bases outside the gene matches. The CDR3 is CASSGQGNYGYTF. The CDR3 DNA reads TGTGCCAGCAGTGGACAGGGTAACTATGGCTACACCTTC.

CDR3 nucleotides: TGTGCCAGCAATCTACAGGGAGCTGGGGCCAACGTCCTGACTTTC. Protein product: CASNLQGAGANVLTF. This chain connects TRBV6-5 to TRBJ2-6, with D maybe TRBD1 (6 bases). This CDR3 contains 15 residues. Trimming removed 7 bases from V and 2 bases from J, with 12 bases in between. CDR1 MNHEY and CDR2 SVGAGI come from the germline V gene.

This clone has a single count. The genes are TRBV11-2 and TRBJ1-1, with D perhaps TRBD1 (5 bases). The germline gives CDR1 SGHAT, CDR2 FQNNGV. V dropped 5 bases and J dropped 1 base, with 8 bases sitting between them. This CDR3 is built from 13 residues. CDR3 nucleotide sequence: TGTGCCAGCAGCCGCGACAGGAACACTGAAGCTTTCTTT. Translation: CASSRDRNTEAFF. Complete variable domain (other parts from reference TRBV11-2 and TRBJ1-1): EAGVAQSPRYKIIEKRQSVAFWCNPISGHATLYWYQQILGQGPKLLIQFQNNGVVDDSQLPKDRFSAERLKGVDSTLKIQPAKLEDSAVYLCASSRDRNTEAFFGQGTRLTVV.

The chain joins TRBV9 to TRBJ2-3; a weak D match, TRBD1 (6 bases). Trimming removed 2 bases at V and 2 bases at J, with 9 bases between. This CDR3 spans 14 amino acids. CDR1 and CDR2 (germline): SGDLS, YYNGEE. The CDR3 bases are TGTGCCAGCAGCGTCGACAGGACCACAGATACGCAGTATTTT. Protein product: CASSVDRTTDTQYF.

The chain joins TRBV2 to TRBJ1-2; the match to TRBD1 covers 8 bases. Germline V lookup: CDR1 SNHLY, CDR2 FYNNEI. The CDR3 runs 13 residues. V was pared by 3 bases and J by 6 bases, with 3 bases of the junction left unmatched. CDR3 bases: TGTGCCAGCAGTGACTCAGGGGGCGATGGCTACACCTTC. The encoded protein is CASSDSGGDGYTF.

The rearrangement links TRBV24-1 to TRBJ2-3; 12 bases align to TRBD2. The length of the CDR3 is 19 residues. V was pared by 3 bases and J by 1 base, with 10 bases of the junction left unmatched. Germline loops: CDR1 KGHDR, CDR2 SFDVKD. The DNA of the CDR3 is TGTGCCACCAGTGATGGCCTTTGGACTAGCGGGGACCGCACAGATACGCAGTATTTT. Translated, it gives CATSDGLWTSGDRTDTQYF.

This clone was recorded a few times. This chain joins TRBV5-1 and TRBJ2-2; 8 bases are shared with TRBD1. Unmatched junction bases numbered 6, after V lost 4 bases and J lost 7 bases. The CDR3 totals 14 residues. CDR1 is SGHRS and CDR2 is YFSETQ in the germline V gene. CDR3 loop: CASSPGGAGGELFF. CDR3 bases: TGCGCCAGCAGCCCAGGGGGCGCGGGCGGGGAGCTGTTTTTT.

V is TRBV19 and J is TRBJ2-5; the match to TRBD1 covers 7 bases. The CDR3 length is 14 residues. Germline V lookup: CDR1 LNHDA, CDR2 SQIVND (reference sequence). The J segment lost 1 base and the V segment lost 5 bases, leaving 4 bases of the junction unmatched. CDR3 nucleotides: TGTGCCAGTAGTCCGGGACAGACCCAAGAGACCCAGTACTTC. Its protein is CASSPGQTQETQYF.

The chain links TRBV18 to TRBJ1-1, with a weak D call TRBD1 (6 bases). The CDR3 extends over 14 amino acids. From germline, CDR1 is KGHSH and CDR2 LQKENI. V lost 2 bases and J 1 base, leaving 8 bases between the germline ends. The CDR3 nucleotides are TGTGCCAGCTCACCAAGGGGGTCGAACACTGAAGCTTTCTTT. It yields the protein CASSPRGSNTEAFF.

Of note for this clone: The identical CDR3 is also encoded by other nucleotide sequences in the sample. The rearrangement uses TRBV29-1 and TRBJ1-1; D not certain. Trimming stripped 3 bases from V and 1 base from J, with 3 bases between. Germline lookup yields CDR1 SQVTM and CDR2 ANQGSEA. The CDR3 consists of 11 residues. The CDR3 spells CSVDRNTEAFF. CDR3 bases: TGCAGCGTTGACAGGAACACTGAAGCTTTCTTT.

Concerning this clone: A read error may account for a junction end that differs from germline. The chain joins TRBV6-5 to TRBJ1-1; 7 positions match TRBD1. Looked up from germline, CDR1 is MNHEY and CDR2 is SVGAGI. The CDR3 is made up of 13 amino acids. In nucleotides, the CDR3 is TGTGCCAGCAGACAAATTACAGGGGCGTACCTCGTCTTT. As protein: CASRQITGAYLVF.